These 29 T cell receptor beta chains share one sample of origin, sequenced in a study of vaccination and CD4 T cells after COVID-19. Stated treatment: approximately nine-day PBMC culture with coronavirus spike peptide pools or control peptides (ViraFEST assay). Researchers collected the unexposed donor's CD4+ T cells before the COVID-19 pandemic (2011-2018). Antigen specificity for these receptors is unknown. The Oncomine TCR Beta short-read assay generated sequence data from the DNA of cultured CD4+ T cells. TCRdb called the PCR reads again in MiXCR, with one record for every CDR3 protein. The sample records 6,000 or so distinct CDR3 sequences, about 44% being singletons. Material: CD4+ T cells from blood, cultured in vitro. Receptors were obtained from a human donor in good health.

CDR3 DNA: TGTGCCAGCAGCTCCCTCCCCAAGGTCGAGCAGTACTTC. This translates into CASSSLPKVEQYF. The gene calls are TRBV7-6 and TRBJ2-7; D is unresolved. In germline, CDR1 is SGHVS, CDR2 FNYEAQ. V shed 4 bases and J shed 6 bases, with 13 bases lying between them. CDR3 length equals 13 residues.

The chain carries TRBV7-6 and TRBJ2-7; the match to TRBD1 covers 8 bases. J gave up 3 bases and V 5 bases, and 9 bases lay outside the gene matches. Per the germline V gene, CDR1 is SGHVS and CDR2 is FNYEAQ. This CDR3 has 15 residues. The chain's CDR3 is CASSRTGTGFYEQYF. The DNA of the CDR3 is TGTGCCAGCAGCCGCACCGGGACAGGCTTCTACGAGCAGTACTTC. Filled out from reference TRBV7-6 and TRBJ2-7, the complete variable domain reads GAGVSQSPRYKVTKRGQDVALRCDPISGHVSLYWYRQALGQGPEFLTYFNYEAQQDKSGLPNDRFSAERPEGSISTLTIQRTEQRDSAMYRCASSRTGTGFYEQYFGPGTRLTVT.

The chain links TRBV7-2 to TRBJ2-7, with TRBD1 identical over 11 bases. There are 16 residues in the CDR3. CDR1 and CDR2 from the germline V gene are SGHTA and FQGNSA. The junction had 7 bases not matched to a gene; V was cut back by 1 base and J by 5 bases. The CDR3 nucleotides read TGTGCCAGCAGCTTAGGCCCGGGGACAGGGGGAGACGAGCAGTACTTC. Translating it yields CASSLGPGTGGDEQYF. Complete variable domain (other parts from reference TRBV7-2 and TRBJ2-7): GAGVSQSPSNKVTEKGKDVELRCDPISGHTALYWYRQSLGQGLEFLIYFQGNSAPDKSGLPSDRFSAERTGGSVSTLTIQRTQQEDSAVYLCASSLGPGTGGDEQYFGPGTRLTVT.

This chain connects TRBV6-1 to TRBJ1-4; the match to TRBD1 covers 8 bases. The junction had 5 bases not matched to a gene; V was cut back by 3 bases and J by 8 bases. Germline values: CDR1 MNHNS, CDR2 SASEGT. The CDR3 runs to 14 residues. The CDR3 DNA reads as TGTGCCAGCAGTGACAGGGGGCCGAGGGAAAAACTGTTTTTT. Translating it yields CASSDRGPREKLFF.

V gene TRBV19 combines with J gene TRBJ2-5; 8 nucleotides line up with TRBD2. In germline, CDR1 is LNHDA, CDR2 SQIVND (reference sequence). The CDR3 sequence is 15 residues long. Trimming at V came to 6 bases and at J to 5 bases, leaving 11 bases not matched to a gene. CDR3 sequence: CASRSEGPGGETQYF. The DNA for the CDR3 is TGTGCCAGTAGGAGTGAGGGTCCGGGAGGGGAGACCCAGTACTTC.

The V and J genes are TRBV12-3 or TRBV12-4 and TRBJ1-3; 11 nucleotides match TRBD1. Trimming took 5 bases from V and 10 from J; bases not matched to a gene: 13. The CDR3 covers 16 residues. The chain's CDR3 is CASSIRPGQGVGTIYF. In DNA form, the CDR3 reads TGTGCCAGCAGTATCCGACCGGGACAGGGGGTAGGGACCATATATTTT.

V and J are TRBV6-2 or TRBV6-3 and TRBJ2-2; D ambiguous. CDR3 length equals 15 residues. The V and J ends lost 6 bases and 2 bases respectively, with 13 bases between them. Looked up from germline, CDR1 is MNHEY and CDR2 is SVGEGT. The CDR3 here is CASSWEGPNTGELFF. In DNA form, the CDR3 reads TGTGCCAGCAGCTGGGAAGGACCTAACACCGGGGAGCTGTTTTTT.

CDR3 amino acids: CAWSFRDTQYF. The DNA of the CDR3 is TGTGCCTGGAGTTTCAGGGATACGCAGTATTTT. The rearrangement uses TRBV30 and TRBJ2-3; D is ambiguous. Germline CDR1 reads GTSNPN; CDR2 reads SVGIG (reference sequence). V was trimmed by 2 bases and J by 6 bases, leaving 6 bases between them. The CDR3 contains 11 residues.

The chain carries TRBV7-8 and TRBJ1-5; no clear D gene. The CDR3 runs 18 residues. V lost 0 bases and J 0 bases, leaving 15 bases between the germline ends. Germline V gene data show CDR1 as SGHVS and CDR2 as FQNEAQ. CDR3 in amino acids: CASSLAWWWESSNQPQHF. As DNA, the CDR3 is TGTGCCAGCAGCTTAGCGTGGTGGTGGGAATCTAGCAATCAGCCCCAGCATTTT.

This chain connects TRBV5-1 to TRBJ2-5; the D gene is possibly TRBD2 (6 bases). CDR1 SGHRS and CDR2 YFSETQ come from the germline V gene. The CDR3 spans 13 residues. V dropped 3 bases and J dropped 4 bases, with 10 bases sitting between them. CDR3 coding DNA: TGCGCCAGCAGCTCTTCGACTAGAGAGACCCAGTACTTC. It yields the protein CASSSSTRETQYF.

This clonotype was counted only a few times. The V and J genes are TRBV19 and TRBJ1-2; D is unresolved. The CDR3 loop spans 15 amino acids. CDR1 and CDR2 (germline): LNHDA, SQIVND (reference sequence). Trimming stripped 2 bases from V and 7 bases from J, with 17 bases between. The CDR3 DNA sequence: TGTGCCAGTAGTATACAGGACCCTCGAGGGAGTGGCTACACCTTC. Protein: CASSIQDPRGSGYTF.

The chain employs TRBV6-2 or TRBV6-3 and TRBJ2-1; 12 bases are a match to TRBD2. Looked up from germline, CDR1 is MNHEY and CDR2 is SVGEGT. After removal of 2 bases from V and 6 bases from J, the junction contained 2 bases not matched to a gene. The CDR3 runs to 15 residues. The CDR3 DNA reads TGTGCCAGCAGTTACCTAGCGGGGGGGCGCAATGAGCAGTTCTTC. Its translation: CASSYLAGGRNEQFF.

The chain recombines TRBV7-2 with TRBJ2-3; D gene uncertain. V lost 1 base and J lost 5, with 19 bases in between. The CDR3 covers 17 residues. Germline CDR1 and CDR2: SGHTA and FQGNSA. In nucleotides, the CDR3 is TGTGCCAGCAGCTTAGATATTTTGGCAAGCCCCGGAGATACGCAGTATTTT. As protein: CASSLDILASPGDTQYF.

CDR3 DNA sequence: TGTGCCAGTAGTATAGGCCTCACGTGGGGGATGAACACTGAAGCTTTCTTT. Protein: CASSIGLTWGMNTEAFF. The gene calls are TRBV19 and TRBJ1-1; possibly TRBD1 for D (5 bases). Looked up from germline, CDR1 is LNHDA and CDR2 is SQIVND (reference sequence). The CDR3 runs 17 residues. V was clipped by 1 base and J by 0 bases, with 15 bases between them.

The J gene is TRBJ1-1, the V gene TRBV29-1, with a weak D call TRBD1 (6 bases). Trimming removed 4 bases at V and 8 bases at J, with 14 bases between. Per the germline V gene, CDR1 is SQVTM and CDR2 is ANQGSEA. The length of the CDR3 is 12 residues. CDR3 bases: TGCAGCGTTGGTAAAGGGGGGGTGGAAGCTTTCTTT. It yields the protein CSVGKGGVEAFF.

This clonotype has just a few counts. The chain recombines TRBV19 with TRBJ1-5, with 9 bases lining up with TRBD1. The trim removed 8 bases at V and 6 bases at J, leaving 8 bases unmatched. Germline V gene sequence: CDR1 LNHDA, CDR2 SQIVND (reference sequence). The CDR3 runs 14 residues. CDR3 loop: CASLDRGESQPQHF. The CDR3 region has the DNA TGTGCCAGTTTGGACAGGGGAGAAAGTCAGCCCCAGCATTTT.

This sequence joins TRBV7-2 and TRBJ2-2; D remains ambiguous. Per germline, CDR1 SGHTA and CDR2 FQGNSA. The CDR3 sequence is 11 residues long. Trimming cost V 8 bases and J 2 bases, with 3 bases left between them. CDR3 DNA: TGTGCCAGCGGCAACACCGGGGAGCTGTTTTTT. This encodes CASGNTGELFF.

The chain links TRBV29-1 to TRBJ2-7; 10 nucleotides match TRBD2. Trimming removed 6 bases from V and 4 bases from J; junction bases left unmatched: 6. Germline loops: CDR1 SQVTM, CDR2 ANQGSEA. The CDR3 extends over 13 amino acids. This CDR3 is CSVRAGGSYEQYF. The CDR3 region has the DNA TGCAGCGTCCGAGCGGGGGGGAGTTACGAGCAGTACTTC.

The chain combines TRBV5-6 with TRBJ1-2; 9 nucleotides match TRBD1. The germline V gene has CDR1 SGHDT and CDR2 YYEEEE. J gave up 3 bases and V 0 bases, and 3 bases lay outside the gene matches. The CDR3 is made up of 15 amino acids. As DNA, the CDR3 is TGTGCCAGCAGCTTGGTTGGGACAGGGTACTATGGCTACACCTTC. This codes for CASSLVGTGYYGYTF. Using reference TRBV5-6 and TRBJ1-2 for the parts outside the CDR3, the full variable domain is DAGVTQSPTHLIKTRGQQVTLRCSPKSGHDTVSWYQQALGQGPQFIFQYYEEEERQRGNFPDRFSGHQFPNYSSELNVNALLLGDSALYLCASSLVGTGYYGYTFGSGTRLTVV.

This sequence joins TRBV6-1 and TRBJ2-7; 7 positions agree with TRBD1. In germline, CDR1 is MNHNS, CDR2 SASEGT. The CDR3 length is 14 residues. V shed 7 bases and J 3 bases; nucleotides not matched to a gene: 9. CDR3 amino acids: CASTLTGWDYEQYF. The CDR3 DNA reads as TGTGCCAGCACCTTGACAGGGTGGGACTACGAGCAGTACTTC.

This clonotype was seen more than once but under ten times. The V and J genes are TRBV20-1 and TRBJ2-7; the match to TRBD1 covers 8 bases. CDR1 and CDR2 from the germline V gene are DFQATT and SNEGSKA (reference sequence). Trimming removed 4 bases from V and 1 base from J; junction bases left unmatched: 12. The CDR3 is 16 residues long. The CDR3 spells CSATSPGQGLSYEQYF. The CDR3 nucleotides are TGCAGTGCTACCTCCCCCGGACAGGGCCTTTCCTACGAGCAGTACTTC.

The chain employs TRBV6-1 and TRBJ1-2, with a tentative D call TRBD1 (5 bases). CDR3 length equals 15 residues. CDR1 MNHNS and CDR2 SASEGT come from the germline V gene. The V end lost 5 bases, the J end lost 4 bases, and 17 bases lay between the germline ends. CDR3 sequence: CASSPNPQGPYGYTF. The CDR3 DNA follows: TGTGCCAGCAGTCCTAATCCCCAGGGACCCTATGGCTACACCTTC.

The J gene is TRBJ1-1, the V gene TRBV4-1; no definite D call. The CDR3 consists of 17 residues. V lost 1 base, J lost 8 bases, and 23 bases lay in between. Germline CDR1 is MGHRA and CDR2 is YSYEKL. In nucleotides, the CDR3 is TGCGCCAGCAGCCAAGGTCGTTTTCGGGCATCCTTTCGCGAAGCTTTCTTT. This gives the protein CASSQGRFRASFREAFF.

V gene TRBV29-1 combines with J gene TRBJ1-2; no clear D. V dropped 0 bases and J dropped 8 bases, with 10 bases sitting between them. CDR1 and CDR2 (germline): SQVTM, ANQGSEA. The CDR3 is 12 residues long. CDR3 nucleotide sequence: TGCAGCGTTGAAGACCGACTTGGGGGCTACACCTTC. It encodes CSVEDRLGGYTF.

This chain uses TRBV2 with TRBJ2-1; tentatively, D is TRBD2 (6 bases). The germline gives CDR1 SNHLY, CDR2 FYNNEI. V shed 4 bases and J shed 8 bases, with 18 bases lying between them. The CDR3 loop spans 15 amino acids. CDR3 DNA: TGTGCCAGCAGTGGAATGGGGCAGGGAGGTGATGAGCAGTTCTTC. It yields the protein CASSGMGQGGDEQFF.

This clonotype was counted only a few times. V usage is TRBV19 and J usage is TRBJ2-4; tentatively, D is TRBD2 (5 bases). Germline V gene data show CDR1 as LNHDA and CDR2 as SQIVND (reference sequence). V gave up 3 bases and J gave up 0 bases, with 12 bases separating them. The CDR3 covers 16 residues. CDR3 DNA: TGTGCCAGTAGTATTGGGAGACTACAAGCCAAAAACATTCAGTACTTC. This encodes CASSIGRLQAKNIQYF.

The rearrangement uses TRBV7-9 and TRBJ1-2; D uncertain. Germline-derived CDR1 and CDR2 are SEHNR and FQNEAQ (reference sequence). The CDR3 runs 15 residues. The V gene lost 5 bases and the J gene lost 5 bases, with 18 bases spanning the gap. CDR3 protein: CASSPEGGRRYGYTF. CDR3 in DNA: TGTGCCAGCAGCCCAGAGGGAGGGAGGAGGTATGGCTACACCTTC.

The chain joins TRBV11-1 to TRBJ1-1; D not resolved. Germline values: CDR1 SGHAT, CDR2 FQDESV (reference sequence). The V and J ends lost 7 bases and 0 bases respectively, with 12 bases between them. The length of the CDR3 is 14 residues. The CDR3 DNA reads TGTGCCAGCACCCTTACGACTGTGAACACTGAAGCTTTCTTT. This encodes CASTLTTVNTEAFF.

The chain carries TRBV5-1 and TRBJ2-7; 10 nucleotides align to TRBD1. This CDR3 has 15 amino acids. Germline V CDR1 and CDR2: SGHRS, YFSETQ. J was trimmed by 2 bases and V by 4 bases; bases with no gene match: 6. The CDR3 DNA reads TGCGCCAGCAGCCGGGGACAGGGGATAACCTACGAGCAGTACTTC. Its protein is CASSRGQGITYEQYF.